These 12 T cell receptor beta chains share one sample of origin, sequenced in a study of cytomegalovirus exposure and HLA in healthy donors. It was with 60 Vbeta and 13 Jbeta primers that the PCR ran. Assay used: immunoSEQ multiplex PCR; TCRdb lists only in-frame clones, some missing. Of about 83,000 clones listed, approximately 75% are singletons. The source material was PBMCs. The receptors stem from a man in his sixties in good health and CMV-seronegative.

The chain couples TRBV10-2 to TRBJ1-5, with D tentatively TRBD1 (5 bases). V was pared by 5 bases and J by 2 bases, with 13 bases between. The CDR3 extends over 15 amino acids. Germline values: CDR1 WSHSY, CDR2 SAAADI. The CDR3 DNA reads TGCGCCAGCAGTCGGGACTGGTGGGGCAATCAGCCCCAGCATTTT. It yields the protein CASSRDWWGNQPQHF.

The chain couples TRBV10-1 to TRBJ2-1; 8 bases map to TRBD1. Trimming at V came to 11 bases and at J to 1 base, leaving 13 bases not matched to a gene. The CDR3 length is 16 residues. CDR1 is WNHNN and CDR2 is SYGVQD in the germline V gene (reference sequence). In DNA form, the CDR3 reads TGCGCCGGCTTCTTGGACAGGGACCGATCCTACAATGAGCAGTTCTTC. Amino acid sequence: CAGFLDRDRSYNEQFF.

The chain uses TRBV5-1 and TRBJ2-7; 10 bases are shared with TRBD1. The germline V gene has CDR1 SGHRS and CDR2 YFSETQ. CDR3 size: 16 residues. After removal of 4 bases from V and 6 bases from J, the junction contained 13 bases not matched to a gene. Here the CDR3 DNA reads TGCGCCAGCAGCCCCGGTATTTGGACAGGGGGTGGCGAGCAGTACTTC. It specifies CASSPGIWTGGGEQYF.

This clone was seen a few times. J is TRBJ2-7 and V is TRBV2; 9 bases line up with TRBD2. The J segment lost 4 bases and the V segment lost 0 bases, leaving 7 bases of the junction unmatched. Germline V gene lookup returns CDR1 SNHLY and CDR2 FYNNEI. There are 16 residues in the CDR3. CDR3 coding DNA: TGTGCCAGCAGTGAAGCAGCGGGGGGCCTCTATTACGAGCAGTACTTC. This translates into CASSEAAGGLYYEQYF.

This chain links TRBV6-5 with TRBJ1-3; tentatively, D is TRBD1 (5 bases). The V end lost 7 bases, the J end lost 0 bases, and 13 bases lay between the germline ends. Germline V gene lookup returns CDR1 MNHEY and CDR2 SVGAGI. CDR3 length: 15 residues. The CDR3 DNA is TGTGCCAGCAAGCGCGGGGGGTACTCTGGAAACACCATATATTTT. Its translation: CASKRGGYSGNTIYF.

V gene TRBV19 combines with J gene TRBJ1-1, with D possibly being TRBD1 (5 bases). The CDR3 is 14 amino acids. With 3 bases removed from V and 4 bases from J, the gap between germline ends came to 12 bases. CDR1 and CDR2 from the germline V gene are LNHDA and SQIVND (reference sequence). For the CDR3, the DNA is TGTGCCAGTAGTATGGGGGGGTGGGGCACTGAAGCTTTCTTT. Protein sequence: CASSMGGWGTEAFF. Looking up the rest from reference TRBV19 and TRBJ1-1 gives the full variable domain: DGGITQSPKYLFRKEGQNVTLSCEQNLNHDAMYWYRQDPGQGLRLIYYSQIVNDFQKGDIAEGYSVSREKKESFPLTVTSAQKNPTAFYLCASSMGGWGTEAFFGQGTRLTVV.

This chain joins TRBV6-1 and TRBJ2-7; D might be TRBD1 (6 bases). Trimming shortened V by 2 bases and J by 3 bases, and 11 bases separated the two germline ends. The germline V gene encodes CDR1 MNHNS and CDR2 SASEGT. There are 14 residues in the CDR3. The CDR3 DNA reads TGTGCCAGCAGTGAACAGGGGCTTAACTACGAGCAGTACTTC. As protein: CASSEQGLNYEQYF.

The gene calls are TRBV19 and TRBJ1-5, with a weak D call TRBD1 (6 bases). The CDR3 runs to 14 residues. The germline gives CDR1 LNHDA, CDR2 SQIVND (reference sequence). V dropped 5 bases and J dropped 2 bases, with 10 bases sitting between them. CDR3 protein: CASSGGHRNQPQHF. Here the CDR3 DNA reads TGTGCCAGTAGTGGGGGACACCGCAATCAGCCCCAGCATTTT.

V and J are TRBV6-6 and TRBJ1-2, with D uncertain. The germline CDR1 and CDR2 sequences are MNHNY and SVGAGI (reference sequence). There are 12 residues in the CDR3. Trimming took 2 bases from V and 8 from J, leaving 9 bases between them. The CDR3: CASSYAAVGYTF. Written as DNA, the CDR3 is TGTGCCAGCAGTTACGCGGCCGTAGGCTACACCTTC.

The genes are TRBV4-2 and TRBJ2-1; 11 bases are a match to TRBD2. Germline assignment: CDR1 LGHNA and CDR2 YNFKEQ. The V and J ends lost 0 bases and 2 bases, in that order; junction bases with no gene match: 12. This CDR3 comprises 20 residues. CDR3 sequence reads: CASSQDTGAQLAGAYNEQFF. The DNA for the CDR3 is TGTGCCAGCAGCCAAGACACCGGGGCCCAACTAGCGGGGGCCTACAATGAGCAGTTCTTC.

The rearrangement joins TRBV10-1 to TRBJ2-1; 9 positions match TRBD2. Germline trimming cut 7 bases from V and 10 bases from J; bases unmatched to any gene: 17. CDR1 is WNHNN and CDR2 is SYGVQD in the germline V gene (reference sequence). The CDR3 is made up of 16 amino acids. This chain's CDR3 is CASTPDGGGGAREQFF. CDR3 nucleotides: TGCGCCAGCACCCCGGACGGAGGCGGGGGGGCAAGGGAGCAGTTCTTC.

This clone turned up a few times. The gene calls are TRBV29-1 and TRBJ1-1; no clear D. Trimming took 6 bases from V and 5 from J, leaving 10 bases between them. The CDR3 runs to 11 residues. Germline CDR1 and CDR2: SQVTM and ANQGSEA. DNA for the CDR3: TGCAGCGTAAGCGCAGAGACTGAAGCTTTCTTT. Translated: CSVSAETEAFF.